The next 31 T cell receptor beta chains were all read from a single sample in a study of Ad26.COV2.S vaccination and SARS-CoV-2 variants. Sequenced by immunoSEQ multiplex PCR; TCRdb stores in-frame clones only, minus some. The data contain over 450,000 clones, roughly 87% of them singletons. Treatment noted: 19 received Ad26.COV2.S at low or high dose, single or two shots; five or six received placebo; per-sample allocation not given. Samples analyzed were those drawn on day 63 after the first vaccine or placebo injection. This specimen was peripheral blood, taken in a trial of Ad26.COV2.S vaccine versus placebo. These receptors originate from a person between 18 and 65 years old who received the Ad26.COV2.S COVID-19 vaccine or a placebo.

This clone showed up just a few times. For the CDR3, the DNA is TGTGCCAGCACCCTCACCCACTTCTCTGGAAACACCATATATTTT. Translating it yields CASTLTHFSGNTIYF. The chain joins TRBV5-5 to TRBJ1-3, with D hard to call. The germline V gene encodes CDR1 SGHKS and CDR2 YYEKEE (reference sequence). The CDR3 contains 15 residues. Trimming removed 6 bases from V and 0 bases from J, with 13 bases in between.

The V call is TRBV29-1, the J call TRBJ2-1; D call uncertain. From germline, CDR1 is SQVTM and CDR2 ANQGSEA. The CDR3 contains 13 residues. Trimming took off 4 bases at V and 7 bases at J, with 14 bases between the two ends. CDR3 nucleotides: TGCAGCGTTGCAGCTACTTTGAGTAATGAGCAGTTCTTC. Translation gives CSVAATLSNEQFF.

This chain uses TRBV27 with TRBJ1-1; D gene unclear. This CDR3 is 13 amino acids long. V was cut by 5 bases and J by 2 bases, with 9 bases left in between. Germline values: CDR1 MNHEY, CDR2 SMNVEV (reference sequence). In DNA, the CDR3 is TGTGCCAGCAGTCCCAAGGGAAACACTGAAGCTTTCTTT. The encoded protein is CASSPKGNTEAFF.

J is TRBJ1-2 and V is TRBV25-1, with D unresolved. This CDR3 has 13 residues. CDR1 is MGHDK, CDR2 SYGVNS, per germline. Trimming left V 6 bases short and J 4 bases short, with 12 bases between. The CDR3 protein is CASSLARTYGYTF. The CDR3 region has the DNA TGTGCCAGCAGCCTCGCCAGAACCTATGGCTACACCTTC.

This clone came up a few times. The chain couples TRBV28 to TRBJ1-4; perhaps TRBD1 as D (6 bases). The CDR3 consists of 16 residues. Trimming shortened V by 2 bases and J by 0 bases, and 10 bases separated the two germline ends. The V gene's germline CDR1 is MDHEN and CDR2 SYDVKM. In DNA form, the CDR3 reads TGTGCCAGCAGTTTAGGAGGGGGTGCAACTAATGAAAAACTGTTTTTT. Its protein product is CASSLGGGATNEKLFF.

The chain couples TRBV9 to TRBJ2-3, with D maybe TRBD2 (5 bases). V was trimmed by 4 bases and J by 2 bases, leaving 11 bases between them. CDR3 length: 14 residues. In germline, CDR1 is SGDLS, CDR2 YYNGEE. In DNA, the CDR3 is TGTGCCAGCAGCCTAGGACTTAACACAGATACGCAGTATTTT. It encodes CASSLGLNTDTQYF. Variable domain in full (rest from reference TRBV9 and TRBJ2-3): DSGVTQTPKHLITATGQRVTLRCSPRSGDLSVYWYQQSLDQGLQFLIQYYNGEERAKGNILERFSAQQFPDLHSELNLSSLELGDSALYFCASSLGLNTDTQYFGPGTRLTVL.

This clone occurred a few times. J is TRBJ2-7 and V is TRBV10-1; tentative D call: TRBD2 (5 bases). This CDR3 has 14 residues. Germline V gene data show CDR1 as WNHNN and CDR2 as SYGVQD (reference sequence). Between the trimmed V and J ends, which lost 4 bases and 3 bases, there was a span of 13 bases. CDR3 nucleotides: TGCGCCAGCAGTGGAGATGGGAGACTCTACGAGCAGTACTTC. Its translation: CASSGDGRLYEQYF.

Only one count was recorded for this clone. The rearrangement uses TRBV28 and TRBJ1-1; D perhaps matches TRBD1 (5 bases). The CDR3 consists of 13 residues. Germline CDR1 and CDR2: MDHEN and SYDVKM. The V gene lost 7 bases and the J gene lost 1 base, with 10 bases spanning the gap. The CDR3 bases are TGTGCCAGCAACCCGACAGAGAACACTGAAGCTTTCTTT. This sequence encodes CASNPTENTEAFF.

The rearrangement uses TRBV5-1 and TRBJ2-3, with 8 bases identical to TRBD2. This CDR3 has 16 residues. Per germline, CDR1 SGHRS and CDR2 YFSETQ. Trimming cost V 0 bases and J 2 bases; bases outside gene matches: 5. The CDR3, as DNA: TGCGCCAGCAGCTTGGAGTCCGGGAGGGCCACAGATACGCAGTATTTT. It yields the protein CASSLESGRATDTQYF.

V and J are TRBV14 and TRBJ1-1, with D unresolved. CDR1 and CDR2 from the germline V gene are SGHDN and FVKESK. There are 13 residues in the CDR3. The ends were cut back, 1 base at V and 4 bases at J, with 7 bases in the middle. CDR3 loop: CASSQAFGTEAFF. CDR3 nucleotide sequence: TGTGCCAGCAGCCAAGCCTTCGGCACTGAAGCTTTCTTT.

V gene TRBV9 combines with J gene TRBJ2-2; the D call may be TRBD1 or TRBD2 (5 bases each). There are 17 residues in the CDR3. Germline V gene sequence: CDR1 SGDLS, CDR2 YYNGEE. V was shortened by 0 bases and J by 6 bases, with 18 bases between the two germline ends. The CDR3, as DNA: TGTGCCAGCAGCGTAGCTACGAGGGGAGCTCGGCCCGGGGAGCTGTTTTTT. This translates into CASSVATRGARPGELFF.

The chain uses TRBV30 and TRBJ2-1, with TRBD2 matching 8 bases. The junction had 4 bases not matched to a gene; V was cut back by 1 base and J by 14 bases. This CDR3 region has 11 residues. Germline V lookup: CDR1 GTSNPN, CDR2 SVGIG (reference sequence). The CDR3 here is CAWSGGGPEFF. CDR3 nucleotides: TGTGCCTGGAGTGGCGGGGGGCCTGAGTTCTTC. The variable domain in full, completed from reference TRBV30 and TRBJ2-1, reads SQTIHQWPATLVQPVGSPLSLECTVEGTSNPNLYWYRQAAGRGLQLLFYSVGIGQISSEVPQNLSASRPQDRQFILSSKKLLLSDSGFYLCAWSGGGPEFFGPGTRLTVL.

The chain recombines TRBV20-1 with TRBJ2-1; no reliable D call. This CDR3 has 11 amino acids. V was trimmed by 8 bases and J by 5 bases, leaving 10 bases between them. Germline V gene lookup returns CDR1 DFQATT and CDR2 SNEGSKA (reference sequence). In nucleotides, the CDR3 is TGCAGTCCAGAAAATAACAATGAGCAGTTCTTC. Protein sequence: CSPENNNEQFF.

V usage is TRBV30 and J usage is TRBJ1-1; D may be TRBD1 (6 bases). Trimming removed 3 bases from V and 6 bases from J, with 20 bases in between. The CDR3 contains 15 residues. CDR1 and CDR2 (germline): GTSNPN, SVGIG (reference sequence). As DNA, the CDR3 is TGTGCCTGGAGCGCCCGGGGGCGCGGGGTGGCTGAAGCTTTCTTT. This translates into CAWSARGRGVAEAFF. The entire variable domain, with the rest obtained from reference TRBV30 and TRBJ1-1, is as follows: SQTIHQWPATLVQPVGSPLSLECTVEGTSNPNLYWYRQAAGRGLQLLFYSVGIGQISSEVPQNLSASRPQDRQFILSSKKLLLSDSGFYLCAWSARGRGVAEAFFGQGTRLTVV.

The sample holds one count of this clone. The chain couples TRBV10-3 to TRBJ2-7; TRBD1 matches 11 bases. The CDR3 has 15 amino acids. CDR1 is ENHRY, CDR2 SYGVKD, per germline. The junction had 7 bases not matched to a gene; V was cut back by 3 bases and J by 6 bases. The CDR3 sequence is CAISDWDRGFGEQYF. The CDR3 DNA is TGTGCCATCAGTGATTGGGACAGGGGGTTCGGCGAGCAGTACTTC.

The chain is built from TRBV5-4 and TRBJ2-3; D perhaps matches TRBD1 (6 bases). CDR3 length: 15 amino acids. Germline CDR1 SGHNT, CDR2 YYREEE (reference sequence). V gave up 4 bases and J gave up 2 bases, with 14 bases separating them. The CDR3: CASSKKQGYTDTQYF. In DNA, the CDR3 is TGTGCCAGCAGCAAGAAACAGGGTTACACAGATACGCAGTATTTT.

The genes are TRBV3-1 (or the pseudogene TRBV3-2) and TRBJ2-1, with D uncertain. Germline loops: CDR1 LGHDT, CDR2 YNNKEL (reference sequence). Trimming pared 1 base from V and 5 bases from J, leaving 3 bases between. The CDR3 is 12 residues long. CDR3 nucleotide sequence: TGTGCCAGCAGCCAAGTCCACAATGAGCAGTTCTTC. It encodes CASSQVHNEQFF.

V usage is TRBV4-1 and J usage is TRBJ2-5, with TRBD1 identical over 7 bases. CDR1 and CDR2 from the germline V gene are MGHRA and YSYEKL. Losses at the gene ends were 4 bases for V and 5 bases for J; bases not matched to a gene: 7. This CDR3 is 14 amino acids long. The CDR3 here is CASSPGQVTETQYF. In nucleotides, the CDR3 is TGCGCCAGCAGCCCCGGACAGGTCACGGAGACCCAGTACTTC.

The chain recombines TRBV24-1 with TRBJ1-2; D is ambiguous. With 4 bases removed from V and 2 bases from J, the gap between germline ends came to 10 bases. This CDR3 comprises 14 residues. Germline loops: CDR1 KGHDR, CDR2 SFDVKD. Here the CDR3 DNA reads TGTGCCACCAGTGACCAGACGAAGAACTATGGCTACACCTTC. Translating gives CATSDQTKNYGYTF.

The rearrangement joins TRBV5-6 to TRBJ2-1; 7 nucleotides match TRBD1. After removal of 6 bases from V and 7 bases from J, the junction contained 4 bases not matched to a gene. The germline gives CDR1 SGHDT, CDR2 YYEEEE. The CDR3 runs to 12 residues. The CDR3 region has the DNA TGTGCCAGCAACAGGGGCGGAAATGAGCAGTTCTTC. It codes for CASNRGGNEQFF.

The rearrangement links TRBV4-2 to TRBJ1-1; D is ambiguous. Per the germline V gene, CDR1 is LGHNA and CDR2 is YNFKEQ. This CDR3 region has 15 residues. V gave up 1 base and J gave up 0 bases, with 9 bases separating them. The CDR3 DNA is TGTGCCAGCAGCCAAGCCCTCACATTGAACACTGAAGCTTTCTTT. Translating it yields CASSQALTLNTEAFF.

The chain recombines TRBV5-1 with TRBJ2-7, with a possible D match to TRBD1 (5 bases). Trimming stripped 4 bases from V and 2 bases from J, with 16 bases between. Germline V gene lookup returns CDR1 SGHRS and CDR2 YFSETQ. The CDR3 totals 15 residues. The CDR3 here is CASSRSPGQPYEQYF. The CDR3 DNA follows: TGCGCCAGCAGCAGGAGTCCAGGACAACCCTACGAGCAGTACTTC.

In this sample, this clone turned up a few times. This specimen includes other DNA sequences encoding the same CDR3. This chain connects TRBV18 to TRBJ1-1, with D unresolved. Germline-derived CDR1 and CDR2 are KGHSH and LQKENI. V lost 1 base, J lost 0 bases, and 0 bases lay in between. CDR3 size: 12 residues. CDR3 amino acids: CASSPLNTEAFF. The CDR3 DNA follows: TGTGCCAGCTCACCACTGAACACTGAAGCTTTCTTT.

The J gene is TRBJ2-3, the V gene TRBV2, with 10 bases fitting TRBD2. Germline V gene sequence: CDR1 SNHLY, CDR2 FYNNEI. The CDR3 totals 20 residues. The J segment lost 1 base and the V segment lost 2 bases, leaving 15 bases of the junction unmatched. The CDR3 DNA reads as TGTGCCAGCAGTGAATCCCTAGCGGGAGAAGTGATAGTTGGCACAGATACGCAGTATTTT. It encodes CASSESLAGEVIVGTDTQYF.

The genes are TRBV4-1 and TRBJ1-1, with TRBD1 as a possible D gene (5 bases). The CDR3 has 12 amino acids. The V end was cut by 5 bases, the J end by 8 bases, with 12 bases between. Per the germline V gene, CDR1 is MGHRA and CDR2 is YSYEKL. The CDR3 region is CASSRGAGEAFF. The CDR3 coding sequence is TGCGCCAGCAGCAGGGGCGCCGGGGAAGCTTTCTTT.

A note on this clone: This specimen includes other DNA sequences encoding the same CDR3. The chain uses TRBV29-1 and TRBJ2-7; 11 bases fit TRBD2. CDR3 length: 13 residues. Trimming took 6 bases from V and 2 from J; bases not matched to a gene: 3. Germline-derived CDR1 and CDR2 are SQVTM and ANQGSEA. For the CDR3, the DNA is TGCAGCGTCCAGACTAGCGGGACCTACGAGCAGTACTTC. The encoded protein is CSVQTSGTYEQYF.

This clone turned up a few times. The V call is TRBV11-2, the J call TRBJ2-2; 11 bases agree with TRBD1. CDR3 length equals 17 residues. J gave up 2 bases and V 7 bases, and 9 bases lay outside the gene matches. Germline CDR1 SGHAT, CDR2 FQNNGV. The CDR3 DNA sequence: TGTGCCAGCACGTTGGACAGGGGGCGACGAAACACCGGGGAGCTGTTTTTT. Translated, it gives CASTLDRGRRNTGELFF.

The rearrangement links TRBV5-1 to TRBJ1-2, with TRBD1 identical over 8 bases. Germline V lookup: CDR1 SGHRS, CDR2 YFSETQ. V shed 0 bases and J 7 bases; nucleotides not matched to a gene: 17. CDR3 length: 18 amino acids. As DNA, the CDR3 is TGCGCCAGCAGCTTGGTACCAAGGACAGGGCAGGTGGAAGGTGGCTACACCTTC. It encodes CASSLVPRTGQVEGGYTF.

A single count supports this clone. This chain uses TRBV2 with TRBJ1-3, with 7 bases identical to TRBD1. This CDR3 region has 14 residues. The trim removed 9 bases at V and 2 bases at J, leaving 7 bases unmatched. Germline V CDR1 and CDR2: SNHLY, FYNNEI. The CDR3 sequence: CARRGLTAGNTIYF. The CDR3, as DNA: TGTGCCAGGAGGGGGCTTACAGCTGGAAACACCATATATTTT.

The chain has TRBV6-5 and TRBJ2-1; unclear D gene. The CDR3 covers 14 residues. The V and J ends lost 5 bases and 4 bases respectively, with 12 bases between them. Germline V gene data show CDR1 as MNHEY and CDR2 as SVGAGI. The CDR3 protein is CASSRAEKYNEQFF. The DNA of the CDR3 is TGTGCCAGCAGTCGGGCAGAAAAGTACAATGAGCAGTTCTTC.

The CDR3 region is CASSPATGGSSPLHF. Here the CDR3 DNA reads TGTGCCAGCTCACCCGCGACAGGCGGGAGTTCACCCCTCCACTTT. V is TRBV18 and J is TRBJ1-6; D perhaps matches TRBD1 (6 bases). This CDR3 is 15 amino acids long. Per the germline V gene, CDR1 is KGHSH and CDR2 is LQKENI. Deletions cut 3 bases from V and 9 bases from J, with 15 bases between.